Below are 22 T cell receptor beta chains sequenced from a single sample in a study of T cell changes during pregnancy in multiple sclerosis. The data were produced by immunoSEQ multiplex PCR, yet TCRdb's version contains in-frame clones alone and is incomplete. The sample has 70,000 to 80,000 clones, about 93% seen once. Sequenced here: CD4+ T cells from peripheral blood mononuclear cells, sampled before pregnancy. These receptors originate from a female donor with multiple sclerosis, enrolled in a pregnancy study.

The chain employs TRBV5-1 and TRBJ2-7; maybe TRBD1 (6 bases). Trimming shortened V by 0 bases and J by 1 base, and 14 bases separated the two germline ends. This CDR3 comprises 16 residues. In germline, CDR1 is SGHRS, CDR2 YFSETQ. The CDR3 DNA follows: TGCGCCAGCAGCTTGGCAACAGGGAAACCATCCTACGAGCAGTACTTC. This codes for CASSLATGKPSYEQYF.

The chain joins TRBV9 to TRBJ2-1, with 7 bases identical to TRBD2. V was pared by 0 bases and J by 2 bases, with 5 bases of the junction left unmatched. The CDR3 is made up of 16 amino acids. The germline CDR1 and CDR2 sequences are SGDLS and YYNGEE. CDR3 in DNA: TGTGCCAGCAGCGTAGCTGGGCTAGCGGCCTACAATGAGCAGTTCTTC. This sequence encodes CASSVAGLAAYNEQFF.

The J gene is TRBJ1-3, the V gene TRBV6-1; D ambiguous. Trimming cost V 0 bases and J 7 bases, with 7 bases left between them. The germline CDR1 and CDR2 sequences are MNHNS and SASEGT. The CDR3 loop spans 13 amino acids. CDR3 in DNA: TGTGCCAGCAGTGAAGCGCCCGGGAACACCATATATTTT. It encodes CASSEAPGNTIYF.

The chain recombines TRBV7-9 with TRBJ1-4; D possibly corresponds to TRBD1 (5 bases). This CDR3 is built from 14 residues. Trimming removed 8 bases from V and 8 bases from J, with 18 bases in between. Germline V gives CDR1 SEHNR, CDR2 FQNEAQ (reference sequence). CDR3 sequence reads: CASARQSGNEKLFF. For the CDR3, the DNA is TGTGCCAGCGCCAGACAGAGTGGGAACGAAAAACTGTTTTTT.

V and J are TRBV5-4 and TRBJ2-2; 8 bases are shared with TRBD2. V lost 6 bases to trimming and J lost 5 bases; unmatched junction nucleotides: 18. In germline, CDR1 is SGHNT, CDR2 YYREEE (reference sequence). This CDR3 is 18 amino acids long. This CDR3 is CASTERNGGASGTGELFF. CDR3 nucleotide sequence: TGTGCCAGCACCGAACGGAACGGGGGGGCCTCAGGAACCGGGGAGCTGTTTTTT.

This chain joins TRBV19 and TRBJ2-6; 9 bases are a match to TRBD2. Germline V lookup: CDR1 LNHDA, CDR2 SQIVND (reference sequence). The length of the CDR3 is 20 residues. V lost 5 bases, J lost 1 base, and 15 bases stayed unmatched. CDR3 sequence reads: CASSPQFSTSGASGANVLTF. The CDR3 DNA is TGTGCCAGTAGTCCCCAATTCTCGACTAGCGGAGCGTCTGGGGCCAACGTCCTGACTTTC.

This clone appeared a single time. The chain has TRBV30 and TRBJ2-7; 7 nucleotides match TRBD2. CDR3 length: 12 amino acids. V trimming: 5 bases; J trimming: 0 bases; junction bases outside the gene matches: 1. Germline CDR1 GTSNPN, CDR2 SVGIG (reference sequence). This chain's CDR3 is CAWGRDSYEQYF. CDR3 DNA sequence: TGTGCCTGGGGGAGGGACTCCTACGAGCAGTACTTC.

The chain uses TRBV6-6 and TRBJ1-4; weak D call: TRBD1 (6 bases). The ends were cut back, 6 bases at V and 6 bases at J, with 20 bases in the middle. Germline V gene lookup returns CDR1 MNHNY and CDR2 SVGAGI (reference sequence). The CDR3 has 16 residues. The CDR3 DNA is TGTGCCAGCAGGACAAATACAGGGAGGGGACATGAAAAACTGTTTTTT. Its protein product is CASRTNTGRGHEKLFF.

The J gene is TRBJ1-3, the V gene TRBV27; D may be TRBD1 (6 bases). V was clipped by 3 bases and J by 0 bases, with 15 bases between them. The germline gives CDR1 MNHEY, CDR2 SMNVEV (reference sequence). CDR3 length: 17 amino acids. CDR3 bases: TGTGCCAGCAGTTTTGGGGGCGGGCCTCCCTCTGGAAACACCATATATTTT. Residues: CASSFGGGPPSGNTIYF.

The chain links TRBV30 to TRBJ1-5; D is perhaps TRBD1 (5 bases). The CDR3 covers 14 residues. Germline loops: CDR1 GTSNPN, CDR2 SVGIG (reference sequence). The V and J ends lost 0 bases and 5 bases respectively, with 11 bases between them. The CDR3 reads CAWSVSRVDQPQHF. For the CDR3, the DNA is TGTGCCTGGAGTGTATCCAGGGTGGATCAGCCCCAGCATTTT.

The chain uses TRBV11-3 and TRBJ2-5; no definite D call. This CDR3 is built from 13 residues. Germline V gene data show CDR1 as SGHNT and CDR2 as YENEEA. V gave up 0 bases and J gave up 9 bases, with 11 bases separating them. CDR3 DNA: TGTGCCAGCAGCTTAGATCGTTTTACAGCCCAGTACTTC. Translating gives CASSLDRFTAQYF.

The chain is built from TRBV7-9 and TRBJ1-4; D gene unclear. The CDR3 sequence is 17 residues long. Per the germline V gene, CDR1 is SEHNR and CDR2 is FQNEAQ (reference sequence). Deletions cut 4 bases from V and 0 bases from J, with 15 bases between. The CDR3: CASSSGMGVPTNEKLFF. The CDR3 DNA follows: TGTGCCAGCAGCTCCGGAATGGGCGTCCCAACTAATGAAAAACTGTTTTTT.

This clone was counted between two and nine times. This sequence joins TRBV18 and TRBJ1-5, with D unresolved. Between the trimmed V and J ends, which lost 2 bases and 5 bases, there was a span of 7 bases. The CDR3 has 13 residues. Looked up from germline, CDR1 is KGHSH and CDR2 is LQKENI. The CDR3 bases are TGTGCCAGCTCACCAGGCACCCATCAGCCCCAGCATTTT. Translated: CASSPGTHQPQHF.

With regard to this clone: This CDR3 fails to terminate in the conserved phenylalanine or tryptophan, so it likely reflects a read error. The DNA is left out, because the CDR3 cannot be placed on it with certainty; the CDR3 is given as TCRdb lists it. This chain links TRBV9 with TRBJ2-7; TRBD1, the D gene given by the table, was not confirmed from the DNA. The germline V gene has CDR1 SGDLS and CDR2 YYNGEE. The CDR3 is made up of 15 amino acids, end residues included. This CDR3 reads CASSFNRDRACLRPA.

The chain carries TRBV10-3 and TRBJ2-3; 10 bases map to TRBD2. The V gene's germline CDR1 is ENHRY and CDR2 SYGVKD. V was pared by 4 bases and J by 5 bases, with 6 bases of the junction left unmatched. The CDR3 totals 15 residues. The CDR3 loop reads CAISGSGGAKDTQYF. Here the CDR3 DNA reads TGTGCCATCAGTGGAAGCGGGGGGGCCAAAGATACGCAGTATTTT.

The chain links TRBV5-1 to TRBJ1-2; 7 bases agree with TRBD1. Germline assignment: CDR1 SGHRS and CDR2 YFSETQ. This CDR3 contains 15 residues. V gave up 7 bases and J gave up 3 bases; unmatched junction bases: 12. The CDR3, as DNA: TGCGCCAGCTCGTTGGGACAGATTTTTCACTATGGCTACACCTTC. Its translation is CASSLGQIFHYGYTF.

This clone came up once. The genes are TRBV28 and TRBJ2-7, with no clear D. Between the trimmed V and J ends, which lost 5 bases and 0 bases, there was a span of 8 bases. This CDR3 spans 13 amino acids. From germline, CDR1 is MDHEN and CDR2 SYDVKM. The CDR3 coding sequence is TGTGCCAGCAGTGGGCCGCCCTCCTACGAGCAGTACTTC. Amino acids: CASSGPPSYEQYF. The complete variable domain, with remaining parts taken from reference TRBV28 and TRBJ2-7, reads DVKVTQSSRYLVKRTGEKVFLECVQDMDHENMFWYRQDPGLGLRLIYFSYDVKMKEKGDIPEGYSVSREKKERFSLILESASTNQTSMYLCASSGPPSYEQYFGPGTRLTVT.

The rearrangement joins TRBV5-1 to TRBJ2-2; 9 bases agree with TRBD2. This CDR3 has 17 amino acids. CDR1 and CDR2 from the germline V gene are SGHRS and YFSETQ. The junction had 9 bases not matched to a gene; V was cut back by 6 bases and J by 0 bases. CDR3 in DNA: TGCGCCAGCACCCCCCTAGCGGGATCCGCGAACACCGGGGAGCTGTTTTTT. Translated: CASTPLAGSANTGELFF.

The V gene is TRBV7-9, the J gene TRBJ2-7; 8 bases map to TRBD1. This CDR3 spans 16 amino acids. V shed 2 bases and J 2 bases; nucleotides not matched to a gene: 8. CDR1 and CDR2 from the germline V gene are SEHNR and FQNEAQ (reference sequence). DNA of the CDR3: TGTGCCAGCAGCTTATTGATTGGGACAGGAGCCTACGAGCAGTACTTC. Translation gives CASSLLIGTGAYEQYF.

The chain combines TRBV12-5 with TRBJ2-1; 9 bases are shared with TRBD2. The CDR3 has 14 residues. CDR1 and CDR2 (germline): LGHNT, FRNRAP. V lost 4 bases, J lost 7 bases, and 5 bases stayed unmatched. CDR3 sequence: CASGSSGGRNEQFF. CDR3 DNA: TGTGCTAGTGGTTCCAGCGGGGGGAGGAATGAGCAGTTCTTC.

To note about this clone: This sample also contains other DNA sequences that code for the same CDR3. V usage is TRBV9 and J usage is TRBJ1-1; no reliable D call. V was trimmed by 0 bases and J by 0 bases, leaving 3 bases between them. This CDR3 contains 13 residues. The germline gives CDR1 SGDLS, CDR2 YYNGEE. CDR3: CASSVAVNTEAFF. The DNA of the CDR3 is TGTGCCAGCAGCGTAGCCGTGAACACTGAAGCTTTCTTT.

The chain employs TRBV11-3 and TRBJ2-1; TRBD2 matches 13 bases. This CDR3 contains 18 residues. V shed 5 bases, J shed 5 bases, and the junction held 12 bases outside the gene matches. Germline lookup yields CDR1 SGHNT and CDR2 YENEEA. CDR3 residues: CASSPRSRTSGRDNEQFF. CDR3 coding DNA: TGTGCCAGCAGCCCGCGGTCCCGGACTAGCGGGAGAGACAATGAGCAGTTCTTC.